This T cell receptor (beta chain) came from a study of T cell repertoires in cytomegalovirus infection. Study context: In public TCR beta signatures, there were indications of both CMV infection and matching HLA type. Notes on the study in general: Ex vivo responses were dominated by HLA-C-restricted CMV-specific TCR beta clonotypes.

Germline V gene lookup returns CDR1 MNHEY and CDR2 SVGEGT. The CDR3 is 13 residues long. Trimming cost V 6 bases and J 7 bases, with 13 bases left between them. TCRdb processed the reads anew with MiXCR; each CDR3 protein has one entry. This table has nearly 700,000 distinct CDR3 sequences, about 30% appearing once. This clonotype appeared a few times. Its cognate antigen is unknown. The origin of this receptor is a human donor in good health (CMV status not recorded). Some clones in this sample may be carry-over from other donors' samples. This chain links TRBV6-2 or TRBV6-3 with TRBJ2-4; tentative D call: TRBD2 (5 bases). The input for sequencing was cultured PBMCs, taken from culture after CMV antigen stimulation. In DNA form, the CDR3 reads TGTGCCAGCAGCCGCACTAGGATGAACATTCAGTACTTC. This gives the protein CASSRTRMNIQYF.